This TCR beta chain was identified in a study of shared clonotypes between healthy human individuals. Produced via immunoSEQ multiplex PCR; TCRdb's table is partial and in-frame only. The table shows about 700,000 clones, with about 92% occurring only once. CD45RO-negative cells were positively selected for CCR7, leaving out terminally differentiated effector memory CD45RA+ cells. V shed 8 bases and J shed 0 bases, with 7 bases lying between them. The germline V gene has CDR1 SGHAT and CDR2 FQNNGV. The CDR3 runs 12 residues. The gene calls are TRBV11-2 and TRBJ2-5, with D uncertain. The receptor was derived from a man aged 25 to 45 in good health. Material for sequencing was naive CD8+ T cells sorted from blood. The CDR3 spells CASAEYQETQYF. The CDR3 DNA reads as TGTGCCAGCGCAGAGTACCAAGAGACCCAGTACTTC. Full variable domain (remainder filled in from reference TRBV11-2 and TRBJ2-5): EAGVAQSPRYKIIEKRQSVAFWCNPISGHATLYWYQQILGQGPKLLIQFQNNGVVDDSQLPKDRFSAERLKGVDSTLKIQPAKLEDSAVYLCASAEYQETQYFGPGTRLLVL.